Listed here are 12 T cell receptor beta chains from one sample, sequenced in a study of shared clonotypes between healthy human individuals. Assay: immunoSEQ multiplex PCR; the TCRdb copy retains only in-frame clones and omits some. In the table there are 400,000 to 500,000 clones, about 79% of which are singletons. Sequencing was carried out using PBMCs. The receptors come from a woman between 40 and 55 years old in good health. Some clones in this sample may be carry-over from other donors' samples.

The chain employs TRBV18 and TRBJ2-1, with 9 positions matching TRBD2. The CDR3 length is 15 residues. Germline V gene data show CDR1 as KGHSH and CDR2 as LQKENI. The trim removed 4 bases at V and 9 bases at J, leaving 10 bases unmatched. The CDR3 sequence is CASSLSGTSSSEQFF. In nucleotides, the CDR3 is TGTGCCAGCTCACTGTCCGGGACTAGCTCTTCTGAGCAGTTCTTC.

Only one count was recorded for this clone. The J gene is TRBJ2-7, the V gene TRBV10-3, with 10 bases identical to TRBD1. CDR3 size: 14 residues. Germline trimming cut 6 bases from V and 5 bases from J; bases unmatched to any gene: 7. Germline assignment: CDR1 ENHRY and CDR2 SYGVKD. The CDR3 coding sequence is TGTGCCATCAGCCTGACAGGGGGCAGTGACGAGCAGTACTTC. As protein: CAISLTGGSDEQYF.

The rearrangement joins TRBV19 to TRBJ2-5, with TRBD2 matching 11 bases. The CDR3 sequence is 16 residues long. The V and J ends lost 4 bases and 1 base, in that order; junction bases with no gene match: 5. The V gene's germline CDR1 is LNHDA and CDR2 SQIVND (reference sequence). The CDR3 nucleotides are TGTGCCAGTAGTACCGGACTAGCGGGCCTCCAAGAGACCCAGTACTTC. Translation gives CASSTGLAGLQETQYF.

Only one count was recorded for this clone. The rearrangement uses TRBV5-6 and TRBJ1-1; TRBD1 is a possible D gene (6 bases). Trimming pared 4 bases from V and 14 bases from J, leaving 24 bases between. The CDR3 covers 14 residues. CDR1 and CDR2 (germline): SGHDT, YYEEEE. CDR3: CASSPGQFMRMSFF. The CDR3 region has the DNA TGTGCCAGCAGCCCCGGACAGTTTATGAGGATGAGCTTCTTT.

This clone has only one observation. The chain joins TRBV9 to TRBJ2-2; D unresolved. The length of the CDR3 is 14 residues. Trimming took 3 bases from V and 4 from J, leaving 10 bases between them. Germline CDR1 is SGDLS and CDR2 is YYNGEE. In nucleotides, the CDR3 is TGTGCCAGCAGCGGTAGCTTTGGCACCGGGGAGCTGTTTTTT. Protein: CASSGSFGTGELFF.

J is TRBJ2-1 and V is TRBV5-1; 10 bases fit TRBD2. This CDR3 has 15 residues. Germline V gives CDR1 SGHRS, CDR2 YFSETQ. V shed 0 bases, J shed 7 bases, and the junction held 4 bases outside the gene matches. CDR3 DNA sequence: TGCGCCAGCAGCTTGGGGGGACTAGCGTTGAATGAGCAGTTCTTC. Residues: CASSLGGLALNEQFF.

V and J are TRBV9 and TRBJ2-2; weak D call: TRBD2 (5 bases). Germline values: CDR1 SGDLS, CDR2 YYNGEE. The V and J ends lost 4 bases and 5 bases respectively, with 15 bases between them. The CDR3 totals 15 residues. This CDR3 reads CASSSSAALTGELFF. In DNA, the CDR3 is TGTGCCAGCAGCTCGTCAGCGGCCCTTACCGGGGAGCTGTTTTTT.

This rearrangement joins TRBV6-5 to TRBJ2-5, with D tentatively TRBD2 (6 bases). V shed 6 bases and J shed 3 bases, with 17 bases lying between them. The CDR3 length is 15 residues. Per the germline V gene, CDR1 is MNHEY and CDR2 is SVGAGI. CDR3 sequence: CASSRKGLSEETQYF. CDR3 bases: TGTGCCAGCAGCCGGAAGGGACTTTCGGAAGAGACCCAGTACTTC.

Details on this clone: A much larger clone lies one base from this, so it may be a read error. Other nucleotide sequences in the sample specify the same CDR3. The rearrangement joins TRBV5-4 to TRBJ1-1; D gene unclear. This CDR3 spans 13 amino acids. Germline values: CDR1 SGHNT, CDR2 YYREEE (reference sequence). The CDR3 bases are TGTGCCAGCAGCTTACCGGGCTACACCGAAGCTTTCTTT. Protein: CASSLPGYTEAFF. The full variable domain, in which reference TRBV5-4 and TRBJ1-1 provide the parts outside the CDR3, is ETGVTQSPTHLIKTRGQQVTLRCSSQSGHNTVSWYQQALGQGPQFIFQYYREEENGRGNFPPRFSGLQFPNYSSELNVNALELDDSALYLCASSLPGYTEAFFGQGTRLTVV.

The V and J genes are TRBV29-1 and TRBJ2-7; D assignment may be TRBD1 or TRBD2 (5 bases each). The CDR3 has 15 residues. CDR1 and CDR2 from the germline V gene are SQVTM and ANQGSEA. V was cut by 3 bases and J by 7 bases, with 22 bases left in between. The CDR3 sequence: CSVEGGQGLLYEQYF. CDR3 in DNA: TGCAGCGTTGAGGGCGGGCAGGGTCTTCTCTATGAGCAGTACTTC.

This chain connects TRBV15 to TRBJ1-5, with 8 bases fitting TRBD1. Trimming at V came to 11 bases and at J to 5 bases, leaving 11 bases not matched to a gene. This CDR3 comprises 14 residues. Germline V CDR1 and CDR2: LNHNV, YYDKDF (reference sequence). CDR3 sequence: CAASFGQGHQPQHF. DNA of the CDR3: TGTGCCGCCTCATTTGGACAGGGTCATCAGCCCCAGCATTTT.

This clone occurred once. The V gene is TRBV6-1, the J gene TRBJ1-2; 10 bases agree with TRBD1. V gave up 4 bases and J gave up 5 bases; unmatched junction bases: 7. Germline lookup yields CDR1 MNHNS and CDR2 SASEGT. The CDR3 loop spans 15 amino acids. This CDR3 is CASSAPDRGTYGYTF. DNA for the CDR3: TGTGCCAGCAGTGCCCCGGACAGGGGGACATATGGCTACACCTTC.